The 19 T cell receptor beta chains below come from one sample, sequenced in a study of radiotherapy plus CTLA-4 blockade in lung cancer. Data came from immunoSEQ multiplex PCR; TCRdb stores just in-frame clones and leaves some out. The profile shows about 88,000 clones, around 72% of them singletons. The sample here was peripheral blood, taken from a patient treated with radiotherapy plus ipilimumab. The receptors shown here come from a human donor with non-small cell lung cancer that progressed on radiotherapy plus ipilimumab.

The V and J genes are TRBV25-1 and TRBJ1-1; D remains ambiguous. There are 13 residues in the CDR3. V lost 6 bases and J 2 bases, leaving 10 bases between the germline ends. Germline lookup yields CDR1 MGHDK and CDR2 SYGVNS. The CDR3: CASRLGFNTEAFF. Here the CDR3 DNA reads TGTGCCAGCAGACTGGGTTTTAACACTGAAGCTTTCTTT.

This chain uses TRBV7-2 with TRBJ2-3, with D uncertain. Germline lookup yields CDR1 SGHTA and CDR2 FQGNSA. This CDR3 has 14 residues. V was clipped by 0 bases and J by 2 bases, with 6 bases between them. The DNA for the CDR3 is TGTGCCAGCAGCTTAGCGGTCCCCACAGATACGCAGTATTTT. Translation gives CASSLAVPTDTQYF. Drawing the rest from reference TRBV7-2 and TRBJ2-3, the complete variable domain is GAGVSQSPSNKVTEKGKDVELRCDPISGHTALYWYRQSLGQGLEFLIYFQGNSAPDKSGLPSDRFSAERTGGSVSTLTIQRTQQEDSAVYLCASSLAVPTDTQYFGPGTRLTVL.

The rearrangement links TRBV5-1 to TRBJ2-5, with TRBD1 matching over 12 bases. Germline assignment: CDR1 SGHRS and CDR2 YFSETQ. This CDR3 comprises 17 residues. Trimming removed 4 bases from V and 5 bases from J; junction bases left unmatched: 12. CDR3 loop: CASSGRPGQGAMETQYF. The CDR3 DNA is TGCGCCAGCAGCGGAAGACCGGGACAGGGGGCAATGGAGACCCAGTACTTC.

This chain links TRBV6-5 with TRBJ2-7, with unresolved D. Germline-derived CDR1 and CDR2 are MNHEY and SVGAGI. V dropped 5 bases and J dropped 2 bases, with 10 bases sitting between them. The CDR3 length is 13 residues. The CDR3, as DNA: TGTGCCAGCAGTCCGACACAGACCTACGAGCAGTACTTC. Translation: CASSPTQTYEQYF.

The gene calls are TRBV9 and TRBJ2-7; D is possibly TRBD1 (7 bases). V was pared by 2 bases and J by 3 bases, with 9 bases between. The CDR3 extends over 13 amino acids. In germline, CDR1 is SGDLS, CDR2 YYNGEE. The CDR3 coding sequence is TGTGCCAGCAGCGTTCAGGGGGGCTACGAGCAGTACTTC. Its protein is CASSVQGGYEQYF. The entire variable domain, with the rest obtained from reference TRBV9 and TRBJ2-7, is as follows: DSGVTQTPKHLITATGQRVTLRCSPRSGDLSVYWYQQSLDQGLQFLIQYYNGEERAKGNILERFSAQQFPDLHSELNLSSLELGDSALYFCASSVQGGYEQYFGPGTRLTVT.

This clone was observed a handful of times. The chain employs TRBV9 and TRBJ2-2, with unresolved D. This CDR3 contains 13 residues. Trimming removed 4 bases at V and 5 bases at J, with 9 bases between. In germline, CDR1 is SGDLS, CDR2 YYNGEE. The CDR3 spells CASSPPETGELFF. Here the CDR3 DNA reads TGTGCCAGCAGCCCCCCAGAGACCGGGGAGCTGTTTTTT. The entire variable domain, with the rest obtained from reference TRBV9 and TRBJ2-2, is as follows: DSGVTQTPKHLITATGQRVTLRCSPRSGDLSVYWYQQSLDQGLQFLIQYYNGEERAKGNILERFSAQQFPDLHSELNLSSLELGDSALYFCASSPPETGELFFGEGSRLTVL.

The chain is built from TRBV5-5 and TRBJ1-1, with D possibly matching TRBD1 (6 bases). CDR3 length: 13 amino acids. The V gene's germline CDR1 is SGHKS and CDR2 YYEKEE (reference sequence). The V and J ends lost 2 bases and 4 bases respectively, with 9 bases between them. CDR3 in amino acids: CASSFTGSTEAFF. The DNA of the CDR3 is TGTGCCAGCAGCTTCACAGGGAGCACTGAAGCTTTCTTT.

V usage is TRBV6-1 and J usage is TRBJ1-5; D remains ambiguous. CDR1 and CDR2 (germline): MNHNS, SASEGT. V shed 7 bases and J shed 0 bases, with 13 bases lying between them. This CDR3 is built from 15 residues. The DNA for the CDR3 is TGTGCCAGCAAGGAGGGTCCTTATAGCAATCAGCCCCAGCATTTT. Translation: CASKEGPYSNQPQHF.

This clone was observed a few times. The chain uses TRBV18 and TRBJ2-7; D is possibly TRBD1 (5 bases). This CDR3 comprises 13 residues. The V gene lost 3 bases and the J gene lost 1 base, with 7 bases spanning the gap. The germline CDR1 and CDR2 sequences are KGHSH and LQKENI. The CDR3 is CASSPAGSYEQYF. For the CDR3, the DNA is TGTGCCAGCTCACCGGCAGGGTCCTACGAGCAGTACTTC. Full variable domain (rest looked up from reference TRBV18 and TRBJ2-7): NAGVMQNPRHLVRRRGQEARLRCSPMKGHSHVYWYRQLPEEGLKFMVYLQKENIIDESGMPKERFSAEFPKEGPSILRIQQVVRGDSAAYFCASSPAGSYEQYFGPGTRLTVT.

This clone was observed a single time. The rearrangement links TRBV4-3 to TRBJ2-2; D tentatively fits TRBD1 or TRBD2 (6 bases each). The CDR3 is made up of 13 amino acids. The germline V and J ends were trimmed by 5 bases and 4 bases, with 8 bases remaining between them. The germline CDR1 and CDR2 sequences are LGHNA and YSLEER. CDR3 nucleotides: TGCGCCAGCAGCGGAGGGGGCACCGGGGAGCTGTTTTTT. Translation gives CASSGGGTGELFF.

The chain links TRBV19 to TRBJ2-6; D may be TRBD1 (5 bases). The germline V gene has CDR1 LNHDA and CDR2 SQIVND (reference sequence). The V end was cut by 7 bases, the J end by 8 bases, with 12 bases between. This CDR3 contains 13 residues. The DNA for the CDR3 is TGTGCCAGTAATCCCAGGGAAACCAACGTCCTGACTTTC. Protein product: CASNPRETNVLTF.

The chain employs TRBV28 and TRBJ1-2, with D tentatively TRBD1 (5 bases). Trimming cost V 6 bases and J 8 bases, with 16 bases left between them. The germline gives CDR1 MDHEN, CDR2 SYDVKM. The CDR3 loop spans 13 amino acids. CDR3 DNA: TGTGCCAGCAGAATTACCCCAGGGTCCGGCTACACCTTC. As protein: CASRITPGSGYTF.

This chain joins TRBV12-5 and TRBJ1-1, with TRBD1 matching over 10 bases. Unmatched junction bases numbered 4, after V lost 2 bases and J lost 4 bases. The CDR3 extends over 15 amino acids. From germline, CDR1 is LGHNT and CDR2 FRNRAP. The chain's CDR3 is CASGLSGTGVTEAFF. DNA for the CDR3: TGTGCTAGTGGTTTGTCCGGGACAGGGGTCACTGAAGCTTTCTTT.

This clone was seen only a few times. This rearrangement joins TRBV12-2 to TRBJ2-5; the table's D call of TRBD1 was not tested on the DNA. TRBV12-2 counts as a pseudogene. The CDR3 is 14 residues long. The CDR3 protein is CASRSRGLRETQYF. CDR3 in DNA: TGTGCAAGTCGTTCCAGGGGGCTGCGGGAGACCCAGTACTTC.

The rearrangement joins TRBV6-5 to TRBJ2-7; 8 bases map to TRBD2. The CDR3 loop spans 15 amino acids. The trim removed 5 bases at V and 4 bases at J, leaving 10 bases unmatched. CDR1 MNHEY and CDR2 SVGAGI come from the germline V gene. CDR3 in DNA: TGTGCCAGCAGTCCACAGCGGGGGAATGTTTACGAGCAGTACTTC. It translates to CASSPQRGNVYEQYF.

The chain has TRBV6-1 and TRBJ1-5; D gene unclear. V lost 10 bases to trimming and J lost 2 bases, with 15 bases between them. Germline lookup yields CDR1 MNHNS and CDR2 SASEGT. This CDR3 is built from 14 residues. DNA of the CDR3: TGTGCCACAGAGGACGCCATGGGCAATCAGCCCCAGCATTTT. It specifies CATEDAMGNQPQHF.

The chain is built from TRBV6-5 and TRBJ2-7; TRBD1 is a possible D gene (5 bases). V was trimmed by 0 bases and J by 2 bases, leaving 8 bases between them. CDR1 is MNHEY and CDR2 is SVGAGI in the germline V gene. The CDR3 spans 14 residues. CDR3 amino acids: CASSYSSRAYEQYF. CDR3 nucleotides: TGTGCCAGCAGTTACTCGAGCAGGGCCTACGAGCAGTACTTC.

The J gene is TRBJ1-5, the V gene TRBV20-1; D is unclear. CDR1 and CDR2 (germline): DFQATT, SNEGSKA (reference sequence). The CDR3 is 11 amino acids. Trimming shortened V by 3 bases and J by 5 bases, and 5 bases separated the two germline ends. The CDR3 nucleotides read TGCAGTGCTAGCAGCGATCAGCCCCAGCATTTT. Residues: CSASSDQPQHF.

The chain is built from TRBV4-3 and TRBJ1-1; D call uncertain. Trimming left V 1 base short and J 3 bases short, with 6 bases between. Germline V gives CDR1 LGHNA, CDR2 YSLEER. This CDR3 comprises 13 residues. The CDR3 is CASSQVVDTEAFF. DNA for the CDR3: TGCGCCAGCAGCCAAGTCGTGGACACTGAAGCTTTCTTT.